The sequence of this T cell receptor (beta chain) was determined in a study of identical twins. Study-level findings and limits: Cross-sectional statistics underpinned the conclusions; the same donors were not followed.

A universal primer binding site was introduced by template switching. The final cDNA contained unique molecular identifiers. TCRdb ran MiXCR on the 5' RACE reads and lists one entry per CDR3 protein. Among hundreds of thousands of distinct CDR3 sequences listed, roughly an eighth were seen once. Germline V CDR1 and CDR2: SQVTM, ANQGSEA. V gave up 8 bases and J gave up 7 bases, with 17 bases separating them. This CDR3 comprises 12 residues. Notes on this clonotype: Its specificity is not known.

The same data also contributed to another study, on yellow fever vaccine responses in identical twins.

The J gene is TRBJ1-2, the V gene TRBV29-1, with D possibly being TRBD1 (6 bases). The specimen sequenced was CD8+ T cells sorted from blood. The clonotype was recovered from a woman aged 18-29 years in good health. This CDR3 is CSSYTGAAGYTF. The CDR3, as DNA: TGCAGCAGTTATACGGGGGCGGCTGGCTACACCTTC.